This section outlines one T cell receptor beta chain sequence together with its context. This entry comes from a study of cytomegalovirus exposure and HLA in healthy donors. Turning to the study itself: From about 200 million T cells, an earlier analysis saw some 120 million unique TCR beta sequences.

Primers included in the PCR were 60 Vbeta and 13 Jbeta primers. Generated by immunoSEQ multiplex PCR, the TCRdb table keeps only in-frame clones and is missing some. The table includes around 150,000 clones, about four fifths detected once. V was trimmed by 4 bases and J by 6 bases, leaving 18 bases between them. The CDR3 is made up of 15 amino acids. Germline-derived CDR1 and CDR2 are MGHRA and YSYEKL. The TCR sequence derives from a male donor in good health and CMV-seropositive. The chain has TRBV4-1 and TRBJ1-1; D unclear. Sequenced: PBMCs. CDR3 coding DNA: TGCGCCAGCAGCCGGACTTGGCAGTCTTTCGCTGAAGCTTTCTTT. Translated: CASSRTWQSFAEAFF.